These T cell receptor beta chains were read from a single sample in a study of CD8+CD57+ T cells in acquired aplastic anemia. TCRdb reprocessed the reads via MiXCR and lists one record per CDR3 protein. The sample shows about 190,000 distinct CDR3 sequences, roughly 56% of them seen only once. The source material was sorted CD4+, CD8+, or CD8+CD57+ T cells (not recorded which) from PBMCs. These receptors were taken from a human donor in good health, serving as a control. Each CDR3 is given with its conserved first and last residue. The D gene is left open where the match is weak. For some rows the clone size is stated as once, few or many, or as a class when expanded; others skip it.

CDR3nt: TGCGCCAGCCGCAGATTTTTTGGGGGCACAGATACGCAGTATTTT
CDR3aa: CASRRFFGGTDTQYF
len: 15
d_gene: NA
v_gene: TRBV4-3
abundance: many
j_gene: TRBJ2-3

CDR3nt: TGTGCCAGCAGCTTAGGTCAGGGCCAGCCCCAGCATTTT
CDR3aa: CASSLGQGQPQHF
len: 13
d_gene: NA
v_gene: TRBV7-2
abundance: many
j_gene: TRBJ1-5

CDR3nt: TGTGCCAGTAGTCGGACAGAGACGGGCTACACCTTC
CDR3aa: CASSRTETGYTF
len: 12
d_gene: NA
v_gene: TRBV19
abundance: many
j_gene: TRBJ1-2

CDR3nt: TGTGCCAGTAATATTAGGGGCGGAGGCTACACCTTC
CDR3aa: CASNIRGGGYTF
len: 12
d_gene: NA
v_gene: TRBV7-9
abundance: once
j_gene: TRBJ1-2

CDR3nt: TGTGCCAGCAGAGCCGGGACAGATTCTTACAATGAGCAGTTCTTC
CDR3aa: CASRAGTDSYNEQFF
len: 15
d_gene: TRBD1
v_gene: TRBV6-5
abundance: NA
j_gene: TRBJ2-1

CDR3nt: TGTGCCAGCAGCATGAGCGGGGGTAACTTAGAGACCCAGTACTTC
CDR3aa: CASSMSGGNLETQYF
len: 15
d_gene: TRBD2
v_gene: TRBV7-2
abundance: NA
j_gene: TRBJ2-5

CDR3nt: TGTGCCACCAGCAGAGAACAAGGTTGGAACACCATATATTTT
CDR3aa: CATSREQGWNTIYF
len: 14
d_gene: NA
v_gene: TRBV15
abundance: many
j_gene: TRBJ1-3

CDR3nt: TGCAGCGTCATCGACAGCTACGAGCAGTACTTC
CDR3aa: CSVIDSYEQYF
len: 11
d_gene: NA
v_gene: TRBV29-1
abundance: once
j_gene: TRBJ2-7

CDR3nt: TGTGCCAGCAGCCCCAACACAGGACATGGCTACACCTTC
CDR3aa: CASSPNTGHGYTF
len: 13
d_gene: NA
v_gene: TRBV7-2
abundance: NA
j_gene: TRBJ1-2

CDR3nt: TGCAGTGCTCATACAGGGACAGATACGCAGTATTTT
CDR3aa: CSAHTGTDTQYF
len: 12
d_gene: NA
v_gene: TRBV20-1
abundance: NA
j_gene: TRBJ2-3

CDR3nt: TGTGCCAGCAGTAATTGGGACGGAGACTCTGGAAACACCATATATTTT
CDR3aa: CASSNWDGDSGNTIYF
len: 16
d_gene: NA
v_gene: TRBV6-2/TRBV6-3
abundance: many
j_gene: TRBJ1-3

CDR3nt: TGTGCCAGCAGTTACTCGAATCTTGCCTACGAGCAGTACTTC
CDR3aa: CASSYSNLAYEQYF
len: 14
d_gene: NA
v_gene: TRBV6-5
abundance: NA
j_gene: TRBJ2-7

CDR3nt: TGTGCCAGCAGCCAAAGACGGGGTAACACTGAAGCTTTCTTT
CDR3aa: CASSQRRGNTEAFF
len: 14
d_gene: NA
v_gene: TRBV7-9
abundance: NA
j_gene: TRBJ1-1

CDR3nt: TGTGCCAGCAGCTTAGGGCAGGGAAGCTCTGGGGCCAACGTCCTGACTTTC
CDR3aa: CASSLGQGSSGANVLTF
len: 17
d_gene: NA
v_gene: TRBV7-2
abundance: NA
j_gene: TRBJ2-6

CDR3nt: TGCGCCAGCAGGTTGGGACAATCCGAGACCCAGTACTTC
CDR3aa: CASRLGQSETQYF
len: 13
d_gene: NA
v_gene: TRBV5-1
abundance: many
j_gene: TRBJ2-5

CDR3nt: TGCAGTGCTAAAGGACTAGCGGGGGGGCCCAATCAGCCCCAGCATTTT
CDR3aa: CSAKGLAGGPNQPQHF
len: 16
d_gene: NA
v_gene: TRBV20-1
abundance: NA
j_gene: TRBJ1-5

CDR3nt: TGCGCCAGCAGACGGGACGGCGACACTGAAGCTTTCTTT
CDR3aa: CASRRDGDTEAFF
len: 13
d_gene: NA
v_gene: TRBV5-1
abundance: once
j_gene: TRBJ1-1

CDR3nt: TGTGCCATCAGCGATGGGCCTACCGGGACTAGCGGTTACAATGAGCAGTTCTTC
CDR3aa: CAISDGPTGTSGYNEQFF
len: 18
d_gene: TRBD2
v_gene: TRBV10-3
abundance: NA
j_gene: TRBJ2-1

CDR3nt: TGCGCCAGCAGCGAAGACGCTAGCGGGGGTTCGCGTCCGTACTTC
CDR3aa: CASSEDASGGSRPYF
len: 15
d_gene: TRBD2
v_gene: TRBV4-3
abundance: NA
j_gene: TRBJ2-7

CDR3nt: TGTGCCAGCAGCGTAGGGCAGGGCCGGTCTGGAAACACCATATATTTT
CDR3aa: CASSVGQGRSGNTIYF
len: 16
d_gene: NA
v_gene: TRBV9
abundance: many
j_gene: TRBJ1-3

CDR3nt: TGTGCCAGCAGCTCACAGACAGGCACTAAAGAAGAGACCCAGTACTTC
CDR3aa: CASSSQTGTKEETQYF
len: 16
d_gene: NA
v_gene: TRBV5-1
abundance: NA
j_gene: TRBJ2-5

CDR3nt: TGTGCCAGTAGACTGCCGGGACAGGGGAACACTGAAGCTTTCTTT
CDR3aa: CASRLPGQGNTEAFF
len: 15
d_gene: TRBD1
v_gene: TRBV19
abundance: NA
j_gene: TRBJ1-1

CDR3nt: TGTGCCATCAGTGAGTCGAACACCAGGCCCACCTTC
CDR3aa: CAISESNTRPTF
len: 12
d_gene: NA
v_gene: TRBV10-3
abundance: once
j_gene: TRBJ1-2

CDR3nt: TGTGCCAGCAGCCCACAGAACTACGAACAGTACTTC
CDR3aa: CASSPQNYEQYF
len: 12
d_gene: NA
v_gene: TRBV11-2
abundance: NA
j_gene: TRBJ2-7

CDR3nt: TGTGCCAGCAGCGTAGGGGACGGGTCCAACACCGGGGAGCTGTTTTTT
CDR3aa: CASSVGDGSNTGELFF
len: 16
d_gene: NA
v_gene: TRBV9
abundance: NA
j_gene: TRBJ2-2

CDR3nt: TGTGCCAGCAGCCAAGTCGATTTGGTTTCCTACAATGAGCAGTTCTTC
CDR3aa: CASSQVDLVSYNEQFF
len: 16
d_gene: NA
v_gene: TRBV9
abundance: NA
j_gene: TRBJ2-1

CDR3nt: TGTGCCAGCAGCGCTCCGGGACGCGTTCTACTCTGGGGCTACACCTTC
CDR3aa: CASSAPGRVLLWGYTF
len: 16
d_gene: NA
v_gene: TRBV7-2
abundance: NA
j_gene: TRBJ1-2

CDR3nt: TGTGCCAGCACAGCCTACACAGCTATCGACACTGAAGCTTTCTTT
CDR3aa: CASTAYTAIDTEAFF
len: 15
d_gene: NA
v_gene: TRBV6-5
abundance: NA
j_gene: TRBJ1-1

CDR3nt: TGTGCCAGCAGCTCCCTAGCGATCGAGACCCAGTACTTC
CDR3aa: CASSSLAIETQYF
len: 13
d_gene: NA
v_gene: TRBV7-2
abundance: NA
j_gene: TRBJ2-5

CDR3nt: TGTGCCAGTAGTACCCTTCCTCTAGGGCATTTT
CDR3aa: CASSTLPLGHF
len: 11
d_gene: NA
v_gene: TRBV19
abundance: NA
j_gene: TRBJ1-5

CDR3nt: TGCAGTGCTAGAGAGGACAGCTACACTGAAGCTTTCTTT
CDR3aa: CSAREDSYTEAFF
len: 13
d_gene: NA
v_gene: TRBV20-1
abundance: NA
j_gene: TRBJ1-1

CDR3nt: TGTGCCAGTAGAGAGGGACACAACCTGAACACTGAAGCTTTCTTT
CDR3aa: CASREGHNLNTEAFF
len: 15
d_gene: NA
v_gene: TRBV19
abundance: many
j_gene: TRBJ1-1

CDR3nt: TGTGCCTGGAGTATTACAGGGGTCCGCACAGATACGCAGTATTTT
CDR3aa: CAWSITGVRTDTQYF
len: 15
d_gene: TRBD1
v_gene: TRBV30
abundance: few
j_gene: TRBJ2-3

CDR3nt: TGTGCCAGCAGCTTATCTAGCGGTGGCGGGGAGCTGTTTTTT
CDR3aa: CASSLSSGGGELFF
len: 14
d_gene: TRBD2
v_gene: TRBV7-2
abundance: NA
j_gene: TRBJ2-2

CDR3nt: TGTGCCAGCAGCGGACCGGGAACAGGGGTCTCCTACGAGCAGTACTTC
CDR3aa: CASSGPGTGVSYEQYF
len: 16
d_gene: TRBD1
v_gene: TRBV9
abundance: few
j_gene: TRBJ2-7

CDR3nt: TGCAGCGTGGCCGAGACCCAAGAGACCCAGTACTTC
CDR3aa: CSVAETQETQYF
len: 12
d_gene: NA
v_gene: TRBV29-1
abundance: NA
j_gene: TRBJ2-5

CDR3nt: TGTGCCACCAGTGATGGAGGACAGATACTTTCTGGCTACACCTTC
CDR3aa: CATSDGGQILSGYTF
len: 15
d_gene: NA
v_gene: TRBV24-1
abundance: NA
j_gene: TRBJ1-2

CDR3nt: TGTGCCAGCAGCTTGAACAGGGGAATAGATTCACCCCTCCACTTT
CDR3aa: CASSLNRGIDSPLHF
len: 15
d_gene: TRBD1
v_gene: TRBV5-8
abundance: many
j_gene: TRBJ1-6

CDR3nt: TGTGCCAGCAGTGAAATGGTCGGCCACTACGAGCAGTACTTC
CDR3aa: CASSEMVGHYEQYF
len: 14
d_gene: NA
v_gene: TRBV6-5
abundance: NA
j_gene: TRBJ2-7

CDR3nt: TGTGCCAGCAGGGAGACAGGCCCCAGGGAGACCCAGTACTTC
CDR3aa: CASRETGPRETQYF
len: 14
d_gene: NA
v_gene: TRBV2
abundance: NA
j_gene: TRBJ2-5

CDR3nt: TGTGCCAGCAGCCACCCAGGCAGGGAAAGTCGCGGCCACGAGCAGTACTTC
CDR3aa: CASSHPGRESRGHEQYF
len: 17
d_gene: NA
v_gene: TRBV3-2
abundance: many
j_gene: TRBJ2-7

CDR3nt: TGTGCCACCAGCAGCTGGCAGAGCTCCTACGAGCAGTACTTC
CDR3aa: CATSSWQSSYEQYF
len: 14
d_gene: NA
v_gene: TRBV11-3
abundance: NA
j_gene: TRBJ2-7